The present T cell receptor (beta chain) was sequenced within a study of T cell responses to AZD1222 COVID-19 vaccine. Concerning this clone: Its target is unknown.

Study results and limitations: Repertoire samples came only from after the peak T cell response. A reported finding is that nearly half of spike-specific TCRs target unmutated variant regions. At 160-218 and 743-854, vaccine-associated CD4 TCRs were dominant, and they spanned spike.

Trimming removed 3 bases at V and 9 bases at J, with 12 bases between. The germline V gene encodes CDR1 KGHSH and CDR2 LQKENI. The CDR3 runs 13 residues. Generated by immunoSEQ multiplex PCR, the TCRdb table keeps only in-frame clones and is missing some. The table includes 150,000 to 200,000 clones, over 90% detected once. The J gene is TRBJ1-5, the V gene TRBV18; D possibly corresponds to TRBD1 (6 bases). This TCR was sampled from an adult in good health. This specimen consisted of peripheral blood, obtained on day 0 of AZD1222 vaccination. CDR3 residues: CASSPDSQRPQHF. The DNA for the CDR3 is TGTGCCAGCTCACCGGACAGCCAGAGGCCCCAGCATTTT.